The clone carrying this T cell receptor (beta chain) was counted only a few times. Using its own MiXCR run on the RT-PCR reads, TCRdb lists one record per CDR3 protein. Seen here are under 800,000 distinct CDR3 sequences, approximately 13% observed once, and the top ten hold less than 9%. The source of the sample is a study of response to subunit inactivated influenza vaccine. With 0 bases removed from V and 6 bases from J, the gap between germline ends came to 8 bases. Germline-derived CDR1 and CDR2 are LGHNA and YSLEER. This CDR3 comprises 14 residues. The TCR originated in a man between 45 and 60 years old who received an inactivated influenza vaccine. This sequence joins TRBV4-3 and TRBJ2-2; D perhaps matches TRBD2 (5 bases). The specimen comprised PBMCs from blood, sampled approximately 15 days before vaccination. The CDR3 here is CASSQDYGAGELFF. Written as DNA, the CDR3 is TGCGCCAGCAGCCAAGATTACGGGGCCGGGGAGCTGTTTTTT.